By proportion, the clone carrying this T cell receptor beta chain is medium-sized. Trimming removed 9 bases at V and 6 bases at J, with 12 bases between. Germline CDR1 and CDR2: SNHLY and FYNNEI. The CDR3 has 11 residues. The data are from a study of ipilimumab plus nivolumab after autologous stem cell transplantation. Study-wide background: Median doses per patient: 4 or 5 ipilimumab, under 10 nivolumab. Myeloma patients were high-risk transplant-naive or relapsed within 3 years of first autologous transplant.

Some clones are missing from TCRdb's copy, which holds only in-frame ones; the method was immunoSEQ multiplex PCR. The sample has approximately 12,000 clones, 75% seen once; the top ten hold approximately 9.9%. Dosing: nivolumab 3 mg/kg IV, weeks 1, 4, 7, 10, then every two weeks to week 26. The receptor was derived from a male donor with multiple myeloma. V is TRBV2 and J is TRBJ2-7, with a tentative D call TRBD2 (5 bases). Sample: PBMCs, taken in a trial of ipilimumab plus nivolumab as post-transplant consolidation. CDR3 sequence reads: CARRSGAEQYF. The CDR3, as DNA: TGTGCCAGACGAAGCGGCGCCGAGCAGTACTTC. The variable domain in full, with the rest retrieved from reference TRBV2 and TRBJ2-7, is EPEVTQTPSHQVTQMGQEVILRCVPISNHLYFYWYRQILGQKVEFLVSFYNNEISEKSEIFDDQFSVERPDGSNFTLKIRSTKLEDSAMYFCARRSGAEQYFGPGTRLTVT.